This entry lists 4 T cell receptor beta chains sequenced from one sample in a study of T-cell memory formation after mild COVID-19. One entry per CDR3 protein results from TCRdb running MiXCR on the 5' RACE reads. The table lists 80,000 to 90,000 distinct CDR3 sequences, 20% to 25% of them singletons, with about 40% in the top ten. Source material: PBMCs or a T cell subset sorted from them (not recorded which). Receptors were obtained from a young man who had mild COVID-19 (a few samples of this study predate the infection). Cell type and time point are not known.

V is TRBV6-5 and J is TRBJ1-2; D is perhaps TRBD1 (5 bases). CDR3 size: 14 residues. Germline lookup yields CDR1 MNHEY and CDR2 SVGAGI. Trimming removed 2 bases at V and 4 bases at J, with 11 bases between. CDR3 protein: CASSYDRKGYGYTF. For the CDR3, the DNA is TGTGCCAGCAGTTACGACAGAAAAGGCTATGGCTACACCTTC.

This clonotype was counted ten times or more. The V and J genes are TRBV7-9 and TRBJ2-1; 7 bases agree with TRBD2. The CDR3 is made up of 14 amino acids. Trimming took 6 bases from V and 7 from J; bases not matched to a gene: 9. Germline lookup yields CDR1 SEHNR and CDR2 FQNEAQ (reference sequence). CDR3: CASSYPGGGNEQFF. The DNA for the CDR3 is TGTGCCAGCAGTTACCCCGGGGGAGGGAATGAGCAGTTCTTC.

This clonotype was seen a handful of times. This CDR3 reads CASSYSDLSSYNEQFF. The CDR3 DNA reads as TGTGCCAGCAGTTACTCGGACTTGAGCTCCTACAATGAGCAGTTCTTC. The gene calls are TRBV6-2 or TRBV6-3 and TRBJ2-1; maybe TRBD2 (5 bases). This CDR3 contains 16 residues. Per germline, CDR1 MNHEY and CDR2 SVGEGT. V was shortened by 0 bases and J by 0 bases, with 9 bases between the two germline ends.

The CDR3 DNA is TGTGCCAGCAGCTTAGCGGCAGCCGATCAGCCCCAGCATTTT. It is translated as CASSLAAADQPQHF. The gene calls are TRBV7-9 and TRBJ1-5; D uncertain. Germline V gives CDR1 SEHNR, CDR2 FQNEAQ (reference sequence). Trimming took off 0 bases at V and 5 bases at J, with 8 bases between the two ends. This CDR3 region has 14 residues.